Below, 29 T cell receptor beta chains from the same sample are listed, as sequenced in a study of cytomegalovirus exposure and HLA in healthy donors. Amplification used 60 Vbeta primers and 13 Jbeta primers. TCRdb's copy holds only in-frame clones and misses some; the assay was immunoSEQ multiplex PCR. The sample holds over 70,000 clones, 55% to 70% seen once. Input material: PBMCs. These receptors came from a woman in her 50s in good health and CMV-seropositive.

This clone has more than one count but fewer than ten. Germline is not matched at one junction end, which may reflect a read error. The chain is built from TRBV7-9 and TRBJ1-6; D gene uncertain. Germline CDR1 and CDR2: SEHNR and FQNEAQ (reference sequence). The CDR3 sequence is 14 residues long. For the CDR3, the DNA is TGTTCCAGCAGCTTAGCCCGGGAACTATCACCCCTCCACTTT. This translates into CSSSLARELSPLHF.

Here the CDR3 DNA reads TGTGCCTGGAGCGCCGCAGGGGTTAACTATGGCTACACCTTC. Translated, it gives CAWSAAGVNYGYTF. V and J are TRBV30 and TRBJ1-2; D perhaps matches TRBD1 (6 bases). From germline, CDR1 is GTSNPN and CDR2 SVGIG (reference sequence). The CDR3 has 14 amino acids. The germline V and J ends were trimmed by 3 bases and 1 base, with 12 bases remaining between them.

A word on this clone: One end of the junction does not line up with germline, which may come from a read error. The chain joins TRBV28 to TRBJ1-1; D might be TRBD1 (6 bases). This CDR3 spans 14 amino acids. CDR1 and CDR2 (germline): MDHEN, SYDVKM. The CDR3 nucleotides read TGTGTCAGCAGGCGAGGGGGTACCAACACTGAAGCTTTCTTT. Translated: CVSRRGGTNTEAFF.

Concerning this clone: At one of its ends the junction is not consistent with the germline gene, which may arise from a read error. V gene TRBV7-9 combines with J gene TRBJ1-1; 7 bases fit TRBD1. Germline CDR1 SEHNR, CDR2 FQNEAQ (reference sequence). The CDR3 length is 14 residues. Here the CDR3 DNA reads TGTTCCAGCAGCAACAGGGGTGGGGACACTGAAGCTTTCTTT. It translates to CSSSNRGGDTEAFF. The entire variable domain, with the rest obtained from reference TRBV7-9 and TRBJ1-1, is as follows: DTGVSQNPRHKITKRGQNVTFRCDPISEHNRLYWYRQTLGQGPEFLTYFQNEAQLEKSRLLSDRFSAERPKGSFSTLEIQRTEQGDSAMYLCSSSNRGGDTEAFFGQGTRLTVV.

V is TRBV9 and J is TRBJ2-5, with D possibly TRBD2 on 6 matching bases. The CDR3 spans 17 residues. Germline V CDR1 and CDR2: SGDLS, YYNGEE. V lost 0 bases to trimming and J lost 1 base, with 16 bases between them. DNA for the CDR3: TGTGCCAGCAGCGTAGGGGGTAGCGGAATGTCCCAAGAGACCCAGTACTTC. Its translation: CASSVGGSGMSQETQYF.

This clone was seen a handful of times. This chain uses TRBV7-2 with TRBJ1-4, with D tentatively TRBD1 (5 bases). CDR3 size: 15 residues. CDR1 is SGHTA, CDR2 FQGNSA, per germline. V lost 5 bases, J lost 7 bases, and 17 bases lay in between. CDR3 sequence: CASSTDRGSGEKLFF. The CDR3 region has the DNA TGTGCCAGCAGCACCGACAGAGGTAGCGGTGAAAAACTGTTTTTT.

The chain carries TRBV5-4 and TRBJ2-7; 8 positions agree with TRBD1. With 2 bases clipped from V and 4 bases from J, the junction kept 5 bases outside the gene matches. CDR1 is SGHNT, CDR2 YYREEE, per germline (reference sequence). The CDR3 loop spans 14 amino acids. The CDR3, as DNA: TGTGCCAGCAGCTTCGGGACAGGAGGATACGAGCAGTACTTC. Protein product: CASSFGTGGYEQYF.

The CDR3: CASSLAGTEVFFNYGYTF. The CDR3 DNA is TGTGCCAGCAGCTTGGCCGGGACAGAGGTCTTTTTTAACTATGGCTACACCTTC. The J gene is TRBJ1-2, the V gene TRBV5-8, with 7 bases aligning to TRBD1. Germline V gene sequence: CDR1 SGHTS, CDR2 YDEGEE. V shed 0 bases, J shed 1 base, and the junction held 12 bases outside the gene matches. The length of the CDR3 is 18 residues.

This clone was observed a handful of times. This chain uses TRBV13 with TRBJ1-2; the D is unclear. This CDR3 is built from 13 residues. Deletions cut 5 bases from V and 8 bases from J, with 15 bases between. Per germline, CDR1 PRHDT and CDR2 FYEKMQ (reference sequence). The CDR3 reads CASSPPEDGGYTF. Here the CDR3 DNA reads TGTGCCAGCAGCCCTCCCGAGGATGGCGGCTACACCTTC.

This clone was seen once. The rearrangement joins TRBV28 to TRBJ2-7; the D gene is possibly TRBD1 (5 bases). The germline gives CDR1 MDHEN, CDR2 SYDVKM. The V end was cut by 6 bases, the J end by 1 base, with 10 bases between. This CDR3 comprises 13 residues. The DNA for the CDR3 is TGTGCCAGCAGGGGGCAGGTGTCCTACGAGCAGTACTTC. This encodes CASRGQVSYEQYF. Variable domain in full (rest from reference TRBV28 and TRBJ2-7): DVKVTQSSRYLVKRTGEKVFLECVQDMDHENMFWYRQDPGLGLRLIYFSYDVKMKEKGDIPEGYSVSREKKERFSLILESASTNQTSMYLCASRGQVSYEQYFGPGTRLTVT.

The chain has TRBV7-3 and TRBJ2-2; tentative D call: TRBD1 (6 bases). The CDR3 is 16 residues long. Germline V gives CDR1 SGHTA, CDR2 FQGTGA. V lost 4 bases and J lost 5, with 17 bases in between. The CDR3 coding sequence is TGTGCCAGCAGCTCGCCCCTACAGGGTAGAACCGGGGAGCTGTTTTTT. Protein: CASSSPLQGRTGELFF.

This chain links TRBV7-2 with TRBJ1-1; TRBD1 is a possible D gene (5 bases). V lost 3 bases to trimming and J lost 6 bases, with 11 bases between them. The CDR3 contains 13 residues. The germline gives CDR1 SGHTA, CDR2 FQGNSA. The CDR3 DNA follows: TGTGCCAGCAGCTTGACGGCGGGGGCTGAAGCTTTCTTT. Its protein product is CASSLTAGAEAFF.

This clone was observed once. The rearrangement links TRBV28 to TRBJ2-1; 8 nucleotides align to TRBD2. CDR1 is MDHEN, CDR2 SYDVKM, per germline. This CDR3 is 15 amino acids long. After removal of 5 bases from V and 1 base from J, the junction contained 4 bases not matched to a gene. In DNA form, the CDR3 reads TGTGCCAGCAGTGCCCAGCGGGGGTCCTACAATGAGCAGTTCTTC. Protein: CASSAQRGSYNEQFF.

This clone was recorded many times. The chain is built from TRBV7-9 and TRBJ1-1; D uncertain. The germline gives CDR1 SEHNR, CDR2 FQNEAQ (reference sequence). The CDR3 spans 13 residues. V was shortened by 3 bases and J by 1 base, with 6 bases between the two germline ends. In DNA form, the CDR3 reads TGTGCCAGCAGCTTTGACTGGAACACTGAAGCTTTCTTT. Protein product: CASSFDWNTEAFF.

The chain has TRBV6-5 and TRBJ2-5; 8 positions agree with TRBD2. CDR1 MNHEY and CDR2 SVGAGI come from the germline V gene. Trimming took 7 bases from V and 3 from J; bases not matched to a gene: 10. The CDR3 is 15 amino acids. The CDR3 spells CASTRESGGEETQYF. Written as DNA, the CDR3 is TGTGCCAGCACCCGAGAGAGCGGGGGAGAAGAGACCCAGTACTTC.

The V gene is TRBV5-6, the J gene TRBJ1-6; 7 bases map to TRBD1. Trimming took 3 bases from V and 7 from J; bases not matched to a gene: 7. There are 15 residues in the CDR3. Germline CDR1 and CDR2: SGHDT and YYEEEE. The CDR3 spells CASSSWTGQNSPLHF. CDR3 nucleotide sequence: TGTGCCAGCAGCTCGTGGACAGGCCAGAATTCACCCCTCCACTTT.

With regard to this clone: Mismatch with germline at one junction end may stem from a read error. The chain combines TRBV7-9 with TRBJ1-1; the D gene is possibly TRBD1 (5 bases). The CDR3 loop spans 14 amino acids. Germline values: CDR1 SEHNR, CDR2 FQNEAQ (reference sequence). In DNA, the CDR3 is TGTTCCAGCAGCATCGACAGTCTTGGGACTGAAGCTTTCTTT. The encoded protein is CSSSIDSLGTEAFF.

This clone was seen more than once but under ten times. The chain joins TRBV7-9 to TRBJ2-3; D might be TRBD1 (6 bases). Trimming took 6 bases from V and 8 from J, leaving 15 bases between them. The CDR3 is 13 residues long. Per the germline V gene, CDR1 is SEHNR and CDR2 is FQNEAQ (reference sequence). CDR3 region: CASSWTTQGTQYF. CDR3 bases: TGTGCCAGCAGTTGGACCACACAGGGTACGCAGTATTTT.

The chain couples TRBV11-2 to TRBJ1-2, with D perhaps matching TRBD1 (6 bases). V lost 0 bases, J lost 8 bases, and 10 bases lay in between. This CDR3 is built from 13 residues. Germline V gene sequence: CDR1 SGHAT, CDR2 FQNNGV. CDR3 nucleotides: TGTGCCAGCAGCTTAGAACAGGGCAGGGGCTACACCTTC. This sequence encodes CASSLEQGRGYTF.

The chain has TRBV6-5 and TRBJ2-5, with 8 bases that match TRBD1. Germline V gene lookup returns CDR1 MNHEY and CDR2 SVGAGI. The CDR3 sequence is 15 residues long. The V and J ends lost 4 bases and 2 bases, in that order; junction bases with no gene match: 6. The CDR3 region has the DNA TGTGCCAGCAGTTCCTCACAGGGGGAGCAAGAGACCCAGTACTTC. Translation: CASSSSQGEQETQYF.

The V call is TRBV30, the J call TRBJ2-3; perhaps TRBD2 as D (5 bases). Germline CDR1 is GTSNPN and CDR2 is SVGIG (reference sequence). V lost 1 base to trimming and J lost 5 bases, with 13 bases between them. The CDR3 is 14 residues long. This chain's CDR3 is CAWSEDAGVDTQYF. CDR3 DNA sequence: TGTGCCTGGAGTGAGGACGCGGGCGTAGATACGCAGTATTTT. The full variable domain, with the rest looked up from reference TRBV30 and TRBJ2-3, is SQTIHQWPATLVQPVGSPLSLECTVEGTSNPNLYWYRQAAGRGLQLLFYSVGIGQISSEVPQNLSASRPQDRQFILSSKKLLLSDSGFYLCAWSEDAGVDTQYFGPGTRLTVL.

This chain links TRBV5-1 with TRBJ2-7; D is uncertain. The germline gives CDR1 SGHRS, CDR2 YFSETQ. Trimming removed 0 bases at V and 0 bases at J, with 10 bases between. The CDR3 spans 15 residues. CDR3 DNA sequence: TGCGCCAGCAGCTTGGAAGGAGACGTCTCCTACGAGCAGTACTTC. Translating gives CASSLEGDVSYEQYF.

This clone was observed at least ten times. This chain's CDR3 is CASIPDSVLLSGNTIYF. CDR3 bases: TGTGCCAGCATCCCGGACAGTGTGCTTCTCTCTGGAAACACCATATATTTT. This chain uses TRBV5-5 with TRBJ1-3, with D possibly matching TRBD1 (6 bases). Per the germline V gene, CDR1 is SGHKS and CDR2 is YYEKEE (reference sequence). This CDR3 is built from 17 residues. V dropped 6 bases and J dropped 0 bases, with 19 bases sitting between them.

The chain couples TRBV10-2 to TRBJ2-7; 9 bases match TRBD1. The CDR3 is made up of 16 amino acids. Germline V lookup: CDR1 WSHSY, CDR2 SAAADI. The V and J ends lost 1 base and 3 bases, in that order; junction bases with no gene match: 7. The CDR3, as DNA: TGCGCCAGCAGTGAGTTCCAGGACAGGGGTTACTACGAGCAGTACTTC. This encodes CASSEFQDRGYYEQYF.

This clone came up many times. The gene calls are TRBV6-5 and TRBJ2-1; D is unresolved. The V end lost 6 bases, the J end lost 6 bases, and 15 bases lay between the germline ends. CDR1 is MNHEY and CDR2 is SVGAGI in the germline V gene. This CDR3 is 14 amino acids long. This CDR3 is CASSPGHYTNEQFF. The CDR3 nucleotides read TGTGCCAGCAGCCCCGGCCACTACACCAATGAGCAGTTCTTC.

This clone was detected a few times. This chain joins TRBV5-4 and TRBJ2-3; D not certain. The V gene's germline CDR1 is SGHNT and CDR2 YYREEE (reference sequence). V was cut by 9 bases and J by 14 bases, with 13 bases left in between. The CDR3 is 9 residues long. CDR3 loop: CAIPSGTYF. The CDR3, as DNA: TGTGCCATCCCTTCAGGTACGTATTTT.

This clone was found a few times. The chain uses TRBV20-1 and TRBJ1-2; D might be TRBD1 (5 bases). The CDR3 runs 11 residues. Per the germline V gene, CDR1 is DFQATT and CDR2 is SNEGSKA (reference sequence). Trimming cost V 8 bases and J 7 bases, with 14 bases left between them. The DNA of the CDR3 is TGCAGTATACAGGAGAGTTTTGGCTACACCTTC. As protein: CSIQESFGYTF.

The V gene is TRBV6-8, the J gene TRBJ2-1; 12 bases line up with TRBD2. V lost 1 base and J lost 12; bases outside the gene matches: 13. This CDR3 has 17 amino acids. The germline V gene encodes CDR1 MNHGY and CDR2 SAAAGT. The CDR3 is CASSYWLAGGPGFWQFF. In nucleotides, the CDR3 is TGTGCCAGCAGTTACTGGCTAGCGGGGGGGCCAGGGTTCTGGCAGTTCTTC.

V usage is TRBV28 and J usage is TRBJ2-7; 9 bases agree with TRBD1. V lost 4 bases and J lost 4; bases outside the gene matches: 8. CDR1 is MDHEN, CDR2 SYDVKM, per germline. CDR3 length: 15 residues. For the CDR3, the DNA is TGTGCCAGCAGTTATAGGGGACAGGGAGATTACGAGCAGTACTTC. Amino acids: CASSYRGQGDYEQYF.